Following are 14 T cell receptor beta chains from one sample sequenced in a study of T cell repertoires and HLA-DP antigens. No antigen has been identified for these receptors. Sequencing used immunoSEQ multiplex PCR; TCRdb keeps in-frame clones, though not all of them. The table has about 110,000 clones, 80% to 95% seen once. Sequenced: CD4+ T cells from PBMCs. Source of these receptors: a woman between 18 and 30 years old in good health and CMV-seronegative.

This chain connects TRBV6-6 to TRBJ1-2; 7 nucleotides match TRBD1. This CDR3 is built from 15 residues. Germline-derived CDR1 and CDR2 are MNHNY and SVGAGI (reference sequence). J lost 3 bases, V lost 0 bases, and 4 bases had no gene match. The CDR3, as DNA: TGTGCCAGCAGTTACTCGAAAGGGGGCGACTATGGCTACACCTTC. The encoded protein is CASSYSKGGDYGYTF.

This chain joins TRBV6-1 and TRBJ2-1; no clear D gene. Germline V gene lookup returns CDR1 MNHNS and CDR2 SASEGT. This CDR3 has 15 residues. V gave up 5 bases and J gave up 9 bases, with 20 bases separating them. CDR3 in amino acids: CASSPGLTNPSEQFF. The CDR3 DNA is TGTGCCAGCAGTCCCGGTCTGACGAATCCCAGTGAGCAGTTCTTC.

CDR3 in DNA: TGCGCCAGCAGCCGCAAGGGGGATGGGAGAGCAACTAATGAAAAACTGTTTTTT. Translation gives CASSRKGDGRATNEKLFF. This chain uses TRBV4-1 with TRBJ1-4, with TRBD1 as a possible D gene (6 bases). Germline V gives CDR1 MGHRA, CDR2 YSYEKL. Trimming left V 4 bases short and J 0 bases short, with 18 bases between. The CDR3 is made up of 18 amino acids.

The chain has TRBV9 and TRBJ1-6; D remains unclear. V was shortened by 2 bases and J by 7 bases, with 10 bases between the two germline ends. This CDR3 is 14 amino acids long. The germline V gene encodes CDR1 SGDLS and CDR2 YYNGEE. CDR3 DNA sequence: TGTGCCAGCAGCGTGACATATGGGAATTCACCCCTCCACTTT. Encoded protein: CASSVTYGNSPLHF.

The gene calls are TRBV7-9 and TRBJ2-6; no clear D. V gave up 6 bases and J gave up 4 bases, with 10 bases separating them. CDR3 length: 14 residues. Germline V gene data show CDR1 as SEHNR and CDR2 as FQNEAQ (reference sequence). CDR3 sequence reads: CASRASAGANVLTF. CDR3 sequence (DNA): TGTGCCAGCAGGGCCTCTGCAGGGGCCAACGTCCTGACTTTC.

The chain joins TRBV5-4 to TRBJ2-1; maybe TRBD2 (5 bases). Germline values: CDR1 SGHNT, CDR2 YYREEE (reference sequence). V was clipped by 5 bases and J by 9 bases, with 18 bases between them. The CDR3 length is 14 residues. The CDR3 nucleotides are TGTGCCAGCAGATTAGCAGAGCGGCACCGTGAGCAGTTCTTC. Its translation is CASRLAERHREQFF. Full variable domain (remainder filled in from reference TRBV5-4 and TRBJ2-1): ETGVTQSPTHLIKTRGQQVTLRCSSQSGHNTVSWYQQALGQGPQFIFQYYREEENGRGNFPPRFSGLQFPNYSSELNVNALELDDSALYLCASRLAERHREQFFGPGTRLTVL.

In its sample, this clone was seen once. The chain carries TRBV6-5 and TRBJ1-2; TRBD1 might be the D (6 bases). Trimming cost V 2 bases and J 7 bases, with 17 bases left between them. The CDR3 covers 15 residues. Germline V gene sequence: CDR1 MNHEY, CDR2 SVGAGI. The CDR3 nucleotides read TGTGCCAGCAGTTACGCGGGGAGACAGGAGGGTGGCTACACCTTC. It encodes CASSYAGRQEGGYTF.

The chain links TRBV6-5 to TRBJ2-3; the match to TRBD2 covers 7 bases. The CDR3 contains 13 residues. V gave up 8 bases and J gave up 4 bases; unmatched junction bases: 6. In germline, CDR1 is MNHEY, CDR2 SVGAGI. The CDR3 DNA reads TGTGCCAGCGGGAGGGAGGTTCCAGATACGCAGTATTTT. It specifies CASGREVPDTQYF.

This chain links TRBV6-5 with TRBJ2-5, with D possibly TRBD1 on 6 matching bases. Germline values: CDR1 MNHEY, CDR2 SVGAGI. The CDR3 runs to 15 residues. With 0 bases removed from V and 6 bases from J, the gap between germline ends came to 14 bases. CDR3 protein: CASSYSIKQGQTQYF. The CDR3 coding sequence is TGTGCCAGCAGTTACTCCATCAAACAGGGACAGACCCAGTACTTC.

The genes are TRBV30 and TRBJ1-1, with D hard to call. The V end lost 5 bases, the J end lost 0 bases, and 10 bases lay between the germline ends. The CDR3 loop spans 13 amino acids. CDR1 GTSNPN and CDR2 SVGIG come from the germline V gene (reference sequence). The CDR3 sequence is CAWQWDMNTEAFF. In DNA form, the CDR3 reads TGTGCCTGGCAATGGGATATGAACACTGAAGCTTTCTTT.

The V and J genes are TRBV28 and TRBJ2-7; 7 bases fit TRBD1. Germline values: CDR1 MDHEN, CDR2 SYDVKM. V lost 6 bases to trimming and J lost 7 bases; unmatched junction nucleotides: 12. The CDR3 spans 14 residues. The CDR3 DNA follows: TGTGCCAGCAGCCGGACAGGCGCCCCGGGGGAGCAGTACTTC. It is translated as CASSRTGAPGEQYF.

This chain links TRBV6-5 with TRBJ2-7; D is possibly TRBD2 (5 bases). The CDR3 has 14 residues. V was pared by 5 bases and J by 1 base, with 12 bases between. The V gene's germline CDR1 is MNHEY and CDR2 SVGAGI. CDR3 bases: TGTGCCAGCAGTGCCCTGGGCGGGTCCTACGAGCAGTACGTC. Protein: CASSALGGSYEQYV.

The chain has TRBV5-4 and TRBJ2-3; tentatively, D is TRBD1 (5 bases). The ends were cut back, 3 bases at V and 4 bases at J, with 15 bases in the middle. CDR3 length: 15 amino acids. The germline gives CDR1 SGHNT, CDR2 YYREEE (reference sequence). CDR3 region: CASSSKNLGADTQYF. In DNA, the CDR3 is TGTGCCAGCAGCTCGAAAAACCTAGGGGCAGATACGCAGTATTTT.

The CDR3 DNA reads as TGTGCCAGCAGTTTAACACTGGGTCCCTACGAGCAGTACTTC. Amino acid sequence: CASSLTLGPYEQYF. The genes are TRBV27 and TRBJ2-7; D unresolved. Trimming took 2 bases from V and 2 from J, leaving 10 bases between them. Germline values: CDR1 MNHEY, CDR2 SMNVEV (reference sequence). The length of the CDR3 is 14 residues.